These T cell receptor beta chains were read from a single sample in a study of shared clonotypes between healthy human individuals. Some clones are missing from TCRdb's copy, which holds only in-frame ones; the method was immunoSEQ multiplex PCR. The repertoire consists of 2.5 million or so clones, with approximately 92% occurring once and the leading ten covering 0.11% to 0.15%. Input material: naive CD4+ T cells sorted from blood. These TCRs come from a man aged 18 to 29 in good health. The conserved cysteine and the conserved F or W are not part of the CDR3 here. The order of the fields is CDR3 protein, V gene.

CDR3: ASSLAMGTSGRFRGETQY
V: TRBV5-1

CDR3: ASSAAVTGTYGYT
V: TRBV9

CDR3: ASSIRGGYT
V: TRBV19

CDR3: ASSVLAGMGASPLH
V: TRBV9

CDR3: ASSIGQGYEQY
V: TRBV6-1

CDR3: ASALIPGQGLSYGYT
V: TRBV27

CDR3: ASSSAQRAKNIQY
V: TRBV28

CDR3: ASSYPPGELF
V: TRBV6-6

CDR3: ASSKGDSYNSPLH
V: TRBV6-1

CDR3: ASSVEGFGEKLF
V: TRBV9

CDR3: ASSYSPVTGELF
V: TRBV6-5

CDR3: ASSAKMDPLNTGELF
V: TRBV7-9

CDR3: AWKKLRDYGYT
V: TRBV30

CDR3: ASSVALQETSGKPYNEQF
V: TRBV9

CDR3: ASSGTRGSYNEQF
V: TRBV7-9

CDR3: ASSFNQLVGYT
V: TRBV5-6

CDR3: SVEVGRRSSYNEQF
V: TRBV29-1

CDR3: ASSLGMGYPRYSNQPQH
V: TRBV11-2

CDR3: ASSFSGSATDTQY
V: TRBV5-1

CDR3: ASSIGPYINYGYT
V: TRBV19

CDR3: ASSLRMNTEAF
V: TRBV28

CDR3: ASSLAVAGVGGNEQF
V: TRBV5-6

CDR3: ASSEEGAGRSPLH
V: TRBV6-1

CDR3: ASSQGGFGLLLGELF
V: TRBV4-1

CDR3: ASSLWGAANEKLF
V: TRBV28

CDR3: ASSLGLAASTDTQY
V: TRBV7-6

CDR3: ASSLRLGTGYSPLH
V: TRBV28

CDR3: ATRRGTNEKLF
V: TRBV15

CDR3: ASSPEQGDPTYEQY
V: TRBV7-2

CDR3: ASSSRDRGSNEQF
V: TRBV5-1

CDR3: ASSRTGIYEQY
V: TRBV19